These T cell receptor beta chains were read from a single sample in a study of T cells in Graves' hyperthyroidism and ophthalmopathy. TCRdb fed the multiplex PCR reads into MiXCR, producing one record per CDR3 protein. The table includes hundreds of thousands of distinct CDR3 sequences, about 45% detected once. Material: peripheral blood or thyroid tissue (not recorded which). The receptors here all came from a woman aged 18-29 years with Graves' hyperthyroidism. CDR3s include the opening cysteine and the closing phenylalanine or tryptophan. The D gene is left open where the match is weak. The size entry is marked missing in some rows and otherwise reads once, few, many or a size class.

v_call	clone_size	j_call	d_call	cdr3_length	cdr3_nt	cdr3_aa
TRBV29-1	.	TRBJ2-6	.	13	TGCAGCGTTGAAAAGCCGGAGGGCTACGTCCTGACTTTC	CSVEKPEGYVLTF
TRBV12-3/TRBV12-4	few	TRBJ1-3	.	11	TGTGCCAGCAGTCTAGGGGTGCCCATATATTTT	CASSLGVPIYF
TRBV7-9	many	TRBJ1-1	TRBD1	15	TGTGCCAGCAGCACAAGACAGGGTGGTAACACTGAAGCTTTCTTT	CASSTRQGGNTEAFF
TRBV7-9	.	TRBJ2-5	.	15	TGTGCCAGCAGCTTGGCCTGGGGGTCGCAAGAGACCCAGTACTTC	CASSLAWGSQETQYF
TRBV6-6	few	TRBJ2-7	.	11	TGTGCCAGCAGTTACTCTTCCGAGCAGTACTTC	CASSYSSEQYF
TRBV7-3	.	TRBJ1-2	TRBD1	13	TGTGCCAGCAGCTGGACAGGGAGTGGCGGCTACACCTTC	CASSWTGSGGYTF
TRBV2	few	TRBJ1-6	.	14	TGTGCCAGCAGCGGACACCTCTATAATTCACCCCTCCACTTT	CASSGHLYNSPLHF
TRBV6-1	once	TRBJ2-5	TRBD2	13	TGTGCCAGCAGGGACAGCGGGAGAGAGACCCAGTACTTC	CASRDSGRETQYF
TRBV27	once	TRBJ1-5	.	15	TGTGCCAGCAGTTTACATCGCGGGGGTAATCAGCCCCAGCATTTT	CASSLHRGGNQPQHF
TRBV19	.	TRBJ1-5	.	14	TGTGCCAGTAGTGGACAGAGTAGCAATCAGCCCCAGCATTTT	CASSGQSSNQPQHF
TRBV13	few	TRBJ2-7	.	14	TGTGCCAGCAGCTCCATGGCGGCGTCGTACGAGCAGTACTTC	CASSSMAASYEQYF
TRBV7-9	once	TRBJ1-2	TRBD1	13	TGTGCCAGCAGCTCGCAGGGGGCAGTTGGCTACACCTTC	CASSSQGAVGYTF
TRBV29-1	.	TRBJ1-5	.	11	TGCAGCGTTTTCCCGGGGCAGCCCCAGCATTTT	CSVFPGQPQHF
TRBV7-9	.	TRBJ2-1	TRBD2	15	TGTGCCAGCACCCGGACTAGCGGGTACTACAATGAGCAGTTCTTC	CASTRTSGYYNEQFF
TRBV9	.	TRBJ1-5	.	15	TGTGCCAGCAGCGTAGCGCCCGACAGCGAGCAGCCTCAGCATTTT	CASSVAPDSEQPQHF
TRBV6-5	.	TRBJ1-2	.	13	TGTGCCAGCAGTCCGGTCAGGGGCTGGGGCTACACCTTC	CASSPVRGWGYTF
TRBV7-2	few	TRBJ2-7	.	19	TGTGCCAGCAGCTCCAACCGGGACTCAGCCTCTTGGGCGGTCTACGAGCAGTACTTC	CASSSNRDSASWAVYEQYF
TRBV7-8	.	TRBJ1-2	TRBD1	17	TGTGCCAGCAGCTTAGCCCACCGGACAGGGTTTGGCTATGGCTACACCTTC	CASSLAHRTGFGYGYTF
TRBV5-1	.	TRBJ1-1	.	14	TGCGCCAGCAGTTTGCGGGGGCTGGACACTGAAGCTTTCTTT	CASSLRGLDTEAFF
TRBV20-1	few	TRBJ1-2	.	15	TGCAGTGCTAGGTCTCTGGGCGCTCAAGACTATGGCTACACCTTC	CSARSLGAQDYGYTF
TRBV7-9	few	TRBJ1-1	.	15	TGTGCCAGCAGCTTAGGGGCCCAGGTTGTACCTGAAGCTTTCTTT	CASSLGAQVVPEAFF
TRBV19	.	TRBJ1-4	.	14	TGTGCCAGTAGTATCGGGAGGAAGCGGGAAAAACTGTTTTTT	CASSIGRKREKLFF
TRBV20-1	.	TRBJ2-7	TRBD1	15	TGCAGTGCAACCGGGACAGGGGGATTCTTCTACGAGCAGTACTTC	CSATGTGGFFYEQYF
TRBV2	.	TRBJ1-3	.	15	TGTGCCAGCATACGGGGCGGCTTCTCTGGAAACACCATATATTTT	CASIRGGFSGNTIYF
TRBV7-2	many	TRBJ1-4	.	15	TGTGCCAGCAGCCCGTATGAGGAGGGAAGGGAAAAACTGTTTTTT	CASSPYEEGREKLFF
TRBV7-3	.	TRBJ2-5	TRBD2	16	TGTGCCAGCAGCGGATCCCGACTAGCGGGGGGGGAGACCCAGTACTTC	CASSGSRLAGGETQYF
TRBV2	many	TRBJ2-5	TRBD1	15	TGTGCCAGCACTGTGGCGACAGGGCGAGTAGAGACCCAGTACTTC	CASTVATGRVETQYF
TRBV2	.	TRBJ2-2	TRBD1	13	TGTGCCAGCAGTGGCGACAGGGTAGGGGAGCTGTTTTTT	CASSGDRVGELFF
TRBV4-3	few	TRBJ2-5	TRBD1	14	TGCGCCAGCAGCCAAGAGGACAGGGATCAGCCCCAGTACTTC	CASSQEDRDQPQYF
TRBV25-1	.	TRBJ1-2	TRBD1	15	TGTGCCAGCAGTGAAGTGGGGGGACAGGGTCATGGCTACACCTTC	CASSEVGGQGHGYTF
TRBV19	.	TRBJ1-1	.	14	TGTGCCAGTAGTATAGGTCGACCGAACACTGAAGCTTTCTTT	CASSIGRPNTEAFF
TRBV29-1	many	TRBJ1-2	.	13	TGCAGCGTTGAGCGGGGAGGGTCGGACGGCTACACCTTC	CSVERGGSDGYTF
TRBV12-3/TRBV12-4	.	TRBJ2-5	TRBD2	14	TGCGCCAGCAGCCAGGACAGCGGGAGTCAGACCCAGTACTTC	CASSQDSGSQTQYF
TRBV4-2	many	TRBJ1-6	.	14	TGTGCCAGCAGCCAAGACGGGGGGCGGTCACCCCTCCACTTT	CASSQDGGRSPLHF
TRBV7-9	.	TRBJ2-7	TRBD2	16	TGTGCCAGCAGGGGACTAGACGCGCGTAGCTTGTACGAGCAGTACTTC	CASRGLDARSLYEQYF
TRBV7-6	.	TRBJ2-7	.	11	TGTGCCAGCAGCAGGCCTATCGAGCAGTACTTC	CASSRPIEQYF
TRBV27	.	TRBJ2-7	TRBD1	14	TGTGCCAGCAGTTTGGGAGAGGGGGCTGACGAGCAGTACTTC	CASSLGEGADEQYF
TRBV7-8	.	TRBJ2-5	.	16	TGTGCCAGCAGTACAGTAGACAGCCTTTCACAAGAGACCCAGTACTTC	CASSTVDSLSQETQYF
TRBV29-1	many	TRBJ1-1	.	12	TGCAGCGTTGCCTGGATGAACACTGAAGCTTTCTTT	CSVAWMNTEAFF
TRBV7-6	.	TRBJ2-7	.	12	TGTGCTAGAGGGGCAGGAACCTACGAGCAGTACTTC	CARGAGTYEQYF
TRBV18	.	TRBJ2-5	TRBD2	16	TGTGCCAGCTCACCACCGGGGCTAGCGGGAACTGAGACCCAGTACTTC	CASSPPGLAGTETQYF
TRBV4-3	.	TRBJ2-5	TRBD2	13	TGCGCCAGCAGCCAGGGAGGGAGCGAGACCCAGTACTTC	CASSQGGSETQYF
TRBV12-3/TRBV12-4	.	TRBJ2-7	.	13	TGTGCCAGCATACGCGGTCGTGGGGACGAGCAGTACTTC	CASIRGRGDEQYF
TRBV4-2	.	TRBJ2-5	TRBD2	16	TGTGCCAGCAGCGAAGGGACTAGCGCCCCGGGGGAGACCCAGTACTTC	CASSEGTSAPGETQYF
TRBV7-8	many	TRBJ2-6	.	15	TGTGCCAGCAGCTCCTCTGCGGCTGGGGCCAACGTCCTGACTTTC	CASSSSAAGANVLTF
TRBV29-1	.	TRBJ1-3	.	12	TGCAGCGTTGTTGGGATTAGAAACACCATATATTTT	CSVVGIRNTIYF
TRBV20-1	.	TRBJ2-7	.	11	TGCAGTGCTAGAGATGTCGTCGAGCAGTACTTC	CSARDVVEQYF
TRBV7-3	.	TRBJ1-1	.	14	TGTGCCAGCAGCCAGGGACCCGAGGAGAGTGAAGCTTTCTTT	CASSQGPEESEAFF
TRBV20-1	once	TRBJ1-4	TRBD1	14	TGCAGTGCTAGAGGACAGGGAGGAACTGAAAAACTGTTTTTT	CSARGQGGTEKLFF
TRBV19	few	TRBJ1-1	TRBD1	15	TGTGCCAGTAGCGAGGACAGGCGACCGAACACTGAAGCTTTCTTT	CASSEDRRPNTEAFF
TRBV6-5	.	TRBJ2-7	.	13	TGTGCCAGCAGTTACTCAAAAGTCCACGAGCAGTACTTC	CASSYSKVHEQYF
TRBV25-1	few	TRBJ2-5	TRBD2	16	TGTGCCAGCAGCTTGGGTCCCGGGAGGTTCGGAGAGACCCAGTACTTC	CASSLGPGRFGETQYF
TRBV13	few	TRBJ2-2	.	16	TGTGCCAGCAGCTTGGGTCTGGGGGGGAACACCGGGGAGCTGTTTTTT	CASSLGLGGNTGELFF
TRBV5-5	few	TRBJ1-2	.	13	TGTGCCAGCAGCGTCCAACTCGGCTATGGCTACACCTTC	CASSVQLGYGYTF
TRBV6-5	.	TRBJ1-5	.	15	TGTGCCAGCAGTTACGGGGGGGGGGCCAATCAGCCCCAGCATTTT	CASSYGGGANQPQHF
TRBV2	many	TRBJ2-6	.	14	TGTGCCAGCAGACCGGCCTCTGGGGCCAACGTCCTGACTTTC	CASRPASGANVLTF